The source of this T cell receptor beta chain is a study of shared clonotypes between healthy human individuals. Naive CD8 cells lacked CD45RO, underwent positive selection for CCR7 and left out terminally differentiated effector memory CD45RA+ cells. Generated by immunoSEQ multiplex PCR, the TCRdb table keeps only in-frame clones and is missing some. Seen here are 1.5 million to 2.5 million clones, roughly 94% observed once, and the top ten hold less than 1.5%. On this clone itself: Antigen: not known.

Findings and limits, study-wide: Of the naive CD4 clonotypes, roughly 5.2% were shared across several donors.

V was clipped by 0 bases and J by 4 bases, with 7 bases between them. The CDR3 has 14 residues. From germline, CDR1 is PRHDT and CDR2 FYEKMQ (reference sequence). The source material was naive CD8+ T cells sorted from blood. This receptor was obtained from a young man in good health. The chain links TRBV13 to TRBJ1-3; D gene uncertain. CDR3 DNA: TGTGCCAGCAGCTTAGGTGGCTGGGGAAACACCATATATTTT. It codes for CASSLGGWGNTIYF.